Listed here are 20 T cell receptor beta chains from one sample, sequenced in a study of blood T cells in healthy people across ages. Through a sample-barcoded 5' primer and a J-beta primer mix, a second PCR was run for roughly 7 to 12 cycles. TCRdb reanalysed the 5' RACE reads using MiXCR and keeps one entry per CDR3 protein. The table has 550,000 to 750,000 distinct CDR3 sequences, under 25% seen once. The sample was blood. Source of these receptors: an older man in good health.

This clonotype was seen a few times. The chain has TRBV12-3 or TRBV12-4 and TRBJ2-1; a weak D match, TRBD2 (6 bases). This CDR3 contains 14 residues. V lost 4 bases and J 6 bases, leaving 13 bases between the germline ends. The CDR3 loop reads CASSWNGRGNEQFF. The CDR3 DNA sequence: TGTGCCAGCAGTTGGAACGGGAGAGGCAATGAGCAGTTCTTC.

CDR3 loop: CASSSLAGFSYEQYF. The CDR3 DNA is TGTGCCAGCAGTTCCCTAGCGGGATTCTCCTACGAGCAGTACTTC. This sequence joins TRBV27 and TRBJ2-7; 9 bases agree with TRBD2. CDR1 and CDR2 (germline): MNHEY, SMNVEV (reference sequence). J lost 0 bases, V lost 4 bases, and 4 bases had no gene match. The CDR3 loop spans 15 amino acids.

This clonotype was detected only a few times. The chain carries TRBV12-3 or TRBV12-4 and TRBJ2-2; D ambiguous. V was shortened by 1 base and J by 0 bases, with 12 bases between the two germline ends. The CDR3 length is 17 residues. CDR3 residues: CASSLGRGTTNTGELFF. In DNA, the CDR3 is TGTGCCAGCAGTTTAGGGCGCGGTACTACGAACACCGGGGAGCTGTTTTTT.

The V gene is TRBV27, the J gene TRBJ1-6; the match to TRBD1 covers 10 bases. This CDR3 spans 15 amino acids. Germline-derived CDR1 and CDR2 are MNHEY and SMNVEV (reference sequence). V dropped 5 bases and J dropped 6; count of bases not matched to a gene: 4. CDR3 residues: CASSTRTGGNSPLHF. Written as DNA, the CDR3 is TGTGCCAGCAGTACCCGGACAGGGGGTAATTCACCCCTCCACTTT.

This clonotype was detected a few times. The chain combines TRBV12-3 or TRBV12-4 with TRBJ1-5, with TRBD1 identical over 9 bases. This CDR3 contains 14 residues. V lost 6 bases, J lost 5 bases, and 5 bases stayed unmatched. CDR3 DNA: TGTGCCAGCAGCCAGGACAGGGGCTATCAGCCCCAGCATTTT. This gives the protein CASSQDRGYQPQHF.

This chain connects TRBV6-2 or TRBV6-3 to TRBJ1-2, with unresolved D. Trimming cost V 2 bases and J 5 bases, with 6 bases left between them. The CDR3 runs 12 residues. Germline values: CDR1 MNHEY, CDR2 SVGEGT. CDR3 loop: CASSYDRYGYTF. The CDR3 DNA is TGTGCCAGCAGTTACGACCGATATGGCTACACCTTC.

J is TRBJ2-3 and V is TRBV6-5; TRBD1 aligns across 12 bases. Trimming removed 5 bases from V and 6 bases from J; junction bases left unmatched: 6. Germline lookup yields CDR1 MNHEY and CDR2 SVGAGI. The CDR3 length is 15 residues. CDR3 sequence: CASSGTGGAADTQYF. The CDR3 DNA is TGTGCCAGCAGTGGGACAGGGGGCGCAGCGGATACGCAGTATTTT.

This clonotype appeared many times. This chain uses TRBV10-3 with TRBJ2-5; perhaps TRBD1 as D (5 bases). The V end was cut by 2 bases, the J end by 3 bases, with 10 bases between. CDR1 ENHRY and CDR2 SYGVKD come from the germline V gene. This CDR3 has 14 residues. CDR3 DNA: TGTGCCATCAGTGAGACTGGCAGGGAAGAGACCCAGTACTTC. It codes for CAISETGREETQYF.

This clonotype has only one observation. The chain couples TRBV7-8 to TRBJ2-2; TRBD1 matches at 8 bases. Losses at the gene ends were 5 bases for V and 6 bases for J; bases not matched to a gene: 5. CDR3 length equals 14 residues. Germline CDR1 is SGHVS and CDR2 is FQNEAQ. The CDR3 spells CASSAGQEAGELFF. The DNA of the CDR3 is TGTGCCAGCAGCGCGGGACAGGAGGCCGGGGAGCTGTTTTTT.

The DNA of the CDR3 is TGTGCCAGCAGCCAATTCGGGTCGGGGGAAAAACTGTTTTTT. Protein sequence: CASSQFGSGEKLFF. The rearrangement uses TRBV3-1 and TRBJ1-4; D not resolved. This CDR3 has 14 residues. Germline CDR1 LGHDT, CDR2 YNNKEL (reference sequence). The germline V and J ends were trimmed by 2 bases and 8 bases, with 12 bases remaining between them.

This clonotype has just a few counts. This rearrangement joins TRBV7-9 to TRBJ2-3, with 7 bases lining up with TRBD2. Looked up from germline, CDR1 is SEHNR and CDR2 is FQNEAQ (reference sequence). V gave up 6 bases and J gave up 2 bases; unmatched junction bases: 2. The CDR3 consists of 13 residues. CDR3 protein: CASSRGDTDTQYF. The CDR3 region has the DNA TGTGCCAGCAGTCGGGGGGACACAGATACGCAGTATTTT.

The chain uses TRBV28 and TRBJ2-1, with a weak D call TRBD2 (6 bases). V shed 8 bases and J shed 2 bases, with 16 bases lying between them. CDR1 and CDR2 (germline): MDHEN, SYDVKM. This CDR3 comprises 15 residues. The CDR3 DNA sequence: TGTGCCAGCTGCCCGGGCGGGAAGGCCTACAATGAGCAGTTCTTC. Amino acid sequence: CASCPGGKAYNEQFF.

This chain connects TRBV19 to TRBJ2-2; 10 bases are shared with TRBD1. The CDR3 loop spans 14 amino acids. V shed 9 bases and J 4 bases; nucleotides not matched to a gene: 5. The germline V gene has CDR1 LNHDA and CDR2 SQIVND (reference sequence). DNA of the CDR3: TGTGCCAGCTCCGGGACAGGGGCCACCGGGGAGCTGTTTTTT. It yields the protein CASSGTGATGELFF. The variable domain in full, with the rest retrieved from reference TRBV19 and TRBJ2-2, is DGGITQSPKYLFRKEGQNVTLSCEQNLNHDAMYWYRQDPGQGLRLIYYSQIVNDFQKGDIAEGYSVSREKKESFPLTVTSAQKNPTAFYLCASSGTGATGELFFGEGSRLTVL.

Only a few counts were recorded for this clonotype. The junction shows a germline mismatch at one end, possibly a read error. This chain links TRBV5-1 with TRBJ1-3; 7 positions match TRBD1. Germline V gene data show CDR1 as SGHRS and CDR2 as YFSETQ. The length of the CDR3 is 16 residues. DNA for the CDR3: TGCGCCAGCAGCTTGGGGGACAGAACATCTGGAGACACCATATATTTT. The encoded protein is CASSLGDRTSGDTIYF.

V and J are TRBV18 and TRBJ2-5; D may be TRBD2 (6 bases). V lost 1 base and J lost 5, with 17 bases in between. CDR3 length: 16 amino acids. Per germline, CDR1 KGHSH and CDR2 LQKENI. CDR3 loop: CASSPRRDSAGETQYF. CDR3 in DNA: TGTGCCAGCTCACCACGTCGGGATTCAGCGGGCGAGACCCAGTACTTC.

This clonotype was recorded a few times. The gene calls are TRBV6-5 and TRBJ2-2; no clear D gene. The germline V and J ends were trimmed by 0 bases and 3 bases, with 8 bases remaining between them. In germline, CDR1 is MNHEY, CDR2 SVGAGI. The CDR3 contains 15 residues. The CDR3 region is CASSYSPTDTGELFF. The CDR3 DNA follows: TGTGCCAGCAGTTACTCCCCTACGGACACCGGGGAGCTGTTTTTT.

This clonotype occurred a few times. The chain carries TRBV7-2 and TRBJ2-5, with D possibly TRBD1 on 6 matching bases. V shed 3 bases and J shed 2 bases, with 10 bases lying between them. The CDR3 totals 14 residues. Germline V gene data show CDR1 as SGHTA and CDR2 as FQGNSA. The CDR3 DNA is TGTGCCAGCAGCTTTTACGGACAGCAAGAGACCCAGTACTTC. It translates to CASSFYGQQETQYF.

This clonotype was detected only a few times. The chain combines TRBV20-1 with TRBJ1-2, with 7 bases matching TRBD1. V was clipped by 5 bases and J by 6 bases; unmatched bases: 9. Germline CDR1 DFQATT, CDR2 SNEGSKA (reference sequence). This CDR3 contains 13 residues. The CDR3 DNA is TGCAGTGCTGACGACAGGGAAGCGAATGGCTACACCTTC. Translation: CSADDREANGYTF.

This clonotype turned up a few times. The J gene is TRBJ2-5, the V gene TRBV20-1; a possible D gene is TRBD2 (6 bases). The length of the CDR3 is 14 residues. The ends were cut back, 1 base at V and 4 bases at J, with 13 bases in the middle. In germline, CDR1 is DFQATT, CDR2 SNEGSKA (reference sequence). The CDR3 reads CSARVLISGETQYF. CDR3 coding DNA: TGCAGTGCTAGAGTGCTGATTAGCGGAGAGACCCAGTACTTC.

The V gene is TRBV3-1, the J gene TRBJ1-4, with D perhaps TRBD1 (6 bases). Germline CDR1 reads LGHDT; CDR2 reads YNNKEL (reference sequence). Trimming cost V 5 bases and J 8 bases, with 12 bases left between them. The CDR3 totals 13 residues. The CDR3 nucleotides read TGTGCCAGCAGCTCGAAGGGGGGGGAAAAACTGTTTTTT. Translating gives CASSSKGGEKLFF.